This TCR beta chain was identified in a study of blood T cell repertoires in COVID-19. Study context: Sites in the United States, Italy and Spain provided acute and convalescent COVID-19 samples. Sources were T cells, B-cell-depleted T cells, or PBMCs; the material itself was cDNA or gDNA.

Source study methods: Reference gene primers were amplified, and this amplification served to estimate nucleated cell counts. The protocol was immunoSEQ multiplex PCR, while the TCRdb copy is restricted to in-frame clones and leaves out a portion. The V and J calls and the clone size are those of that table, but D and trimming were determined from the DNA. Of just under 40,000 clones listed, roughly 85% are singletons. Germline V gene data show CDR1 as SGHNT and CDR2 as YENEEA. Trimming took off 5 bases at V and 3 bases at J, with 10 bases between the two ends. This CDR3 spans 13 amino acids. Specimen: peripheral blood. J is TRBJ1-1 and V is TRBV11-3; D remains unclear. This sequence was found in a human donor in a cohort sampled during active COVID-19. The CDR3 nucleotides are TGTGCCAGCAGCCAGGAAGTCGACACTGAAGCTTTCTTT. This translates into CASSQEVDTEAFF.